This is a list of T cell receptor beta chains from one sample in a study of tumor-infiltrating lymphocytes in oesophageal squamous cell carcinoma. Via MiXCR, TCRdb re-called the PCR reads, giving one row per CDR3 protein. The sample lists 9,500 to 15,000 distinct CDR3 sequences, roughly three fifths occurring once. Sample: esophageal tumor tissue. All receptors come from a female donor with esophageal squamous cell carcinoma. CDR3s include the opening cysteine and the closing phenylalanine or tryptophan. Fields, in order: clone size, V gene, J gene, CDR3 protein. The listing skips clone size in some rows; elsewhere it reads once, few, many or a size class.

>few|TRBV6-6|TRBJ2-5
CASSYGAGSGETQYF
>few|TRBV7-6|TRBJ2-1
CASSLARADEQFF
>many|TRBV19|TRBJ2-3
CASTDSPREMTDTQYF
>NA|TRBV7-2|TRBJ2-1
CASSPPVTRLYNEQFF
>NA|TRBV7-9|TRBJ2-5
CASSLGGGEGRFEGQETQYF
>NA|TRBV12-3/TRBV12-4|TRBJ2-3
CASSFGLAESSDTQYF
>NA|TRBV28|NA
CASSRLGTLYNEQFF
>many|TRBV18|TRBJ2-1
CASSPPSGTNEQFF
>NA|TRBV12-3/TRBV12-4|TRBJ1-5
CASSPNLEVNQPQHF
>medium-sized|TRBV28|TRBJ2-3
CATKKGVNTQYF
>NA|TRBV6-6|TRBJ2-1
CATTLASSYNEQFF
>NA|TRBV7-2|NA
CASSKTTGQGYEQYF
>NA|TRBV7-3|TRBJ2-1
CASSPRASGSSYNEQFF
>once|TRBV7-6|NA
CASSPSGGRLVDEQYF
>NA|TRBV7-2|NA
CASSSGAYEQYF
>NA|TRBV7-8|TRBJ1-4
CASSLKGGAQKDKLFF
>NA|TRBV7-8|TRBJ2-1
CASSFREGAEAFF
>many|TRBV7-8|TRBJ2-7
CASTGFQGPSYEQYF
>NA|TRBV7-2|TRBJ2-7
CASNLRPSRSPLHF
>NA|TRBV7-2|TRBJ2-3
CASAGFGTDTQYF
>NA|TRBV7-3|TRBJ2-1
CASSYDRESTDTQFF
>NA|TRBV6-1|NA
CASRRTSSNYEQYF
>NA|TRBV27|TRBJ2-1
CASSLRGDRGANEQFF
>few|TRBV7-2|TRBJ2-1
CASSLYRDRDNEQFF
>NA|TRBV19|NA
CASSFGTAQETQYF
>many|TRBV28|TRBJ2-4
CASSMLAGVNIQYF
>NA|TRBV27|NA
CASSWTEDTVLTF
>many|TRBV28|TRBJ2-7
CASSVQTTSYEQYF
>large|TRBV7-3|TRBJ2-3
CASSFYADTQYF
>NA|TRBV12-3/TRBV12-4|TRBJ2-2
CASRPRNTGELFF
>few|TRBV6-6|TRBJ1-6
CASNVGLNNSPLHF
>NA|TRBV7-2|TRBJ2-1
CASSTRTSGRYNEQFF
>NA|TRBV7-6|TRBJ2-1
CASSLLGDSNEQFF
>NA|TRBV7-3|NA
CASSLNPGAIGEQYF
>NA|TRBV7-3|NA
CASSLTGQGYEQFF
>NA|TRBV6-5|NA
CASSYRKTGDWSYEQYF
>many|TRBV7-6|TRBJ2-2
CASSLGQFSTGELFF
>NA|TRBV10-3|NA
CAISPSTSYEQYF
>NA|TRBV14|TRBJ2-1
CASSQEYRLAYYNEQFF
>NA|TRBV20-1|NA
CSALPGPPIFEQYF
>NA|TRBV7-9|TRBJ2-1
CASSKWTSGTTYNEQFF
>NA|TRBV5-1|TRBJ1-6
CASSLGLRDVSPLHF
>once|TRBV12-3/TRBV12-4|NA
CASSSEREGLNEQFF
>once|TRBV7-3|NA
CASSLRAQEPSYEQYF
>few|TRBV7-2|TRBJ2-5
CASSLRPSGRMRQETQYF
>many|TRBV19|TRBJ1-3
CASNTGMTGNTIYF
>NA|TRBV6-1|NA
CASRWDRFIAEAFF
>NA|TRBV7-6|NA
CASSLTGNVLTF
>many|TRBV18|TRBJ2-4
CASSPPGGGKNIQYF
>few|TRBV7-9|TRBJ2-1
CASSFQGAGNNEQFF
>few|TRBV7-6|TRBJ2-5
CASSLAHVTQYF
>many|TRBV12-3/TRBV12-4|TRBJ2-1
CASSSQRGATYNEQFF